This entry lists 3 T cell receptor beta chains sequenced from one sample in a study of Ad26.COV2.S vaccination and SARS-CoV-2 variants. This table comes from immunoSEQ multiplex PCR, and its TCRdb copy is limited to in-frame clones, with some not included. The table lists around 320,000 clones, 70% to 90% of them singletons. Treatment defined: approximately 18 received Ad26.COV2.S at low or high dose, single or two shots; about 5 received placebo; per-sample allocation not given. The samples date from day 63 after the first vaccine or placebo injection. This material consisted of peripheral blood, taken in a trial of Ad26.COV2.S vaccine versus placebo. The receptors were gathered from a person between 18 and 65 years old who received the Ad26.COV2.S COVID-19 vaccine or a placebo.

The V gene is TRBV3-1 (or the pseudogene TRBV3-2), the J gene TRBJ2-1; 10 nucleotides agree with TRBD1. Unmatched junction bases numbered 7, after V lost 4 bases and J lost 7 bases. This CDR3 region has 15 residues. Germline V gene lookup returns CDR1 LGHDT and CDR2 YNNKEL (reference sequence). Written as DNA, the CDR3 is TGTGCCAGCAGCCTCGCGGGACAGGGGAAGAATGAGCAGTTCTTC. Its protein product is CASSLAGQGKNEQFF.

The chain has TRBV5-1 and TRBJ1-2; possible D gene TRBD1, 6 bases. V was pared by 0 bases and J by 7 bases, with 10 bases between. The germline gives CDR1 SGHRS, CDR2 YFSETQ. This CDR3 region has 13 residues. CDR3 DNA: TGCGCCAGCAGCTTGGAGGGGGGTTCTGGCTACACCTTC. Its translation is CASSLEGGSGYTF.

CDR3 amino acids: CASSVDRRGEAFF. DNA for the CDR3: TGTGCCAGCAGCGTAGACAGGAGAGGTGAAGCTTTCTTT. The chain joins TRBV9 to TRBJ1-1; tentatively, D is TRBD1 (5 bases). The CDR3 spans 13 residues. The germline V and J ends were trimmed by 0 bases and 7 bases, with 10 bases remaining between them. Looked up from germline, CDR1 is SGDLS and CDR2 is YYNGEE.